The 27 T cell receptor beta chains below were found in one sample sequenced in a study of T cell changes during pregnancy in multiple sclerosis. The protocol was immunoSEQ multiplex PCR, while the TCRdb copy is restricted to in-frame clones and leaves out a portion. The sample contains tens of thousands of clones, around 94% of which appear only once. The sequencing used CD4+ T cells from peripheral blood mononuclear cells, collected after pregnancy. These receptor sequences come from a female donor with multiple sclerosis, enrolled in a pregnancy study.

The V gene is TRBV4-3, the J gene TRBJ2-1; 8 nucleotides agree with TRBD2. V shed 0 bases and J 2 bases; nucleotides not matched to a gene: 6. The CDR3 is 17 residues long. Germline CDR1 and CDR2: LGHNA and YSLEER. CDR3 sequence reads: CASSQEARGRPYNEQFF. The CDR3 nucleotides read TGCGCCAGCAGCCAAGAGGCGCGCGGGAGGCCCTACAATGAGCAGTTCTTC.

The chain links TRBV11-2 to TRBJ1-1, with D unresolved. The CDR3 contains 11 residues. Trimming cost V 5 bases and J 5 bases, with 6 bases left between them. The germline V gene encodes CDR1 SGHAT and CDR2 FQNNGV. The CDR3 loop reads CASSPFTEAFF. The CDR3 nucleotides read TGTGCCAGCAGCCCCTTTACTGAAGCTTTCTTT.

The chain couples TRBV9 to TRBJ1-3; 7 nucleotides agree with TRBD1. The CDR3 length is 16 residues. The V and J ends lost 0 bases and 2 bases, in that order; junction bases with no gene match: 5. The V gene's germline CDR1 is SGDLS and CDR2 YYNGEE. CDR3 DNA sequence: TGTGCCAGCAGCGTAGACGCCAGGGGGGCTGGAAACACCATATATTTT. Protein product: CASSVDARGAGNTIYF.

As to this clone: The sample carries other DNA sequences with the same CDR3. This rearrangement joins TRBV5-1 to TRBJ2-7; the match to TRBD2 covers 13 bases. This CDR3 is 15 amino acids long. Germline V gene sequence: CDR1 SGHRS, CDR2 YFSETQ. Trimming cost V 4 bases and J 3 bases; bases outside gene matches: 4. Here the CDR3 reads CASSPGLAGVYEQYF. Written as DNA, the CDR3 is TGCGCCAGCAGCCCCGGACTAGCGGGGGTCTACGAGCAGTACTTC.

This clone occurred once. This chain connects TRBV6-1 to TRBJ1-5; maybe TRBD1 (5 bases). The length of the CDR3 is 13 residues. The V and J ends lost 9 bases and 5 bases respectively, with 14 bases between them. Germline V gene lookup returns CDR1 MNHNS and CDR2 SASEGT. The CDR3 sequence: CASGRAGDQPQHF. As DNA, the CDR3 is TGTGCCAGTGGCCGCGCGGGGGATCAGCCCCAGCATTTT.

The gene calls are TRBV19 and TRBJ2-7; D is possibly TRBD1 (6 bases). The germline CDR1 and CDR2 sequences are LNHDA and SQIVND (reference sequence). V lost 3 bases and J 2 bases, leaving 11 bases between the germline ends. This CDR3 is 14 amino acids long. The CDR3 reads CASSILPGAYEQYF. The CDR3 bases are TGTGCCAGTAGTATTTTGCCAGGGGCCTACGAGCAGTACTTC.

V gene TRBV9 combines with J gene TRBJ2-3, with TRBD2 matching over 9 bases. The V gene's germline CDR1 is SGDLS and CDR2 YYNGEE. This CDR3 is built from 14 residues. V gave up 0 bases and J gave up 6 bases; unmatched junction bases: 2. The CDR3 region has the DNA TGTGCCAGCAGCGTAGGGACTAGCGCGGATACGCAGTATTTT. Translation: CASSVGTSADTQYF.

This clone was counted a single time. The chain joins TRBV30 to TRBJ1-2; TRBD1 aligns across 8 bases. With 7 bases clipped from V and 5 bases from J, the junction kept 6 bases outside the gene matches. Germline CDR1 is GTSNPN and CDR2 is SVGIG (reference sequence). The CDR3 totals 12 residues. CDR3 DNA sequence: TGTGCCTCACCCGACAGGGGATATGGCTACACCTTC. It translates to CASPDRGYGYTF.

The J gene is TRBJ2-2, the V gene TRBV5-4; 9 nucleotides agree with TRBD2. After removal of 0 bases from V and 5 bases from J, the junction contained 2 bases not matched to a gene. In germline, CDR1 is SGHNT, CDR2 YYREEE (reference sequence). The CDR3 consists of 15 residues. This chain's CDR3 is CASSLGLAVTGELFF. CDR3 coding DNA: TGTGCCAGCAGCTTGGGACTAGCGGTGACCGGGGAGCTGTTTTTT.

The rearrangement uses TRBV11-1 and TRBJ2-2; TRBD2 is a possible D gene (6 bases). Germline values: CDR1 SGHAT, CDR2 FQDESV (reference sequence). The CDR3 totals 16 residues. V was shortened by 5 bases and J by 5 bases, with 18 bases between the two germline ends. Here the CDR3 reads CASSRGTLRWTGELFF. As DNA, the CDR3 is TGTGCCAGCAGCCGAGGGACTTTGAGGTGGACCGGGGAGCTGTTTTTT. The whole variable domain, filled in from reference TRBV11-1 and TRBJ2-2, reads EAEVAQSPRYKITEKSQAVAFWCDPISGHATLYWYRQILGQGPELLVQFQDESVVDDSQLPKDRFSAERLKGVDSTLKIQPAELGDSAMYLCASSRGTLRWTGELFFGEGSRLTVL.

The sample holds one count of this clone. The gene calls are TRBV5-6 and TRBJ1-4, with D unclear. V was cut by 1 base and J by 0 bases, with 7 bases left in between. This CDR3 has 15 amino acids. Germline CDR1 reads SGHDT; CDR2 reads YYEEEE. DNA for the CDR3: TGTGCCAGCAGCTTGCTCCTTGCAACTAATGAAAAACTGTTTTTT. Translating gives CASSLLLATNEKLFF.

This chain connects TRBV11-3 to TRBJ2-1; TRBD2 agrees at 7 bases. This CDR3 region has 16 residues. V trimming: 5 bases; J trimming: 6 bases; junction bases outside the gene matches: 13. Looked up from germline, CDR1 is SGHNT and CDR2 is YENEEA. The CDR3 spells CASSGLVNSPPNEQFF. The DNA of the CDR3 is TGTGCCAGCAGCGGACTAGTCAATTCTCCTCCCAATGAGCAGTTCTTC.

The chain employs TRBV27 and TRBJ2-1; D not resolved. V dropped 8 bases and J dropped 12 bases, with 8 bases sitting between them. Germline V gene data show CDR1 as MNHEY and CDR2 as SMNVEV (reference sequence). This CDR3 contains 9 residues. The CDR3 sequence is CASLRGQFF. The CDR3 nucleotides read TGTGCCAGCCTCAGAGGGCAGTTCTTC.

The CDR3 nucleotides are TGTGCCAGTAGTATAGGATGGGGGACTAGCGGGAGGTCTGGGAACAATGAGCAGTTCTTC. The encoded protein is CASSIGWGTSGRSGNNEQFF. The chain combines TRBV19 with TRBJ2-1; 15 bases align to TRBD2. CDR3 length: 20 amino acids. Germline V gene sequence: CDR1 LNHDA, CDR2 SQIVND (reference sequence). Trimming cost V 1 base and J 5 bases; bases outside gene matches: 12.

The gene calls are TRBV2 and TRBJ2-7; perhaps TRBD2 as D (5 bases). The germline V and J ends were trimmed by 6 bases and 9 bases, with 9 bases remaining between them. Per germline, CDR1 SNHLY and CDR2 FYNNEI. The CDR3 has 10 residues. The CDR3 protein is CASRGVGQYF. The CDR3 DNA is TGTGCCAGCAGGGGAGTTGGGCAGTACTTC.

This clone has more than one count but fewer than ten. This chain uses TRBV5-1 with TRBJ2-2, with D maybe TRBD1 (6 bases). Trimming took 5 bases from V and 4 from J, leaving 12 bases between them. The CDR3 has 14 residues. Germline V gene sequence: CDR1 SGHRS, CDR2 YFSETQ. CDR3 DNA sequence: TGCGCCAGCAGAGGGCAGGGGAGCACCGGGGAGCTGTTTTTT. Its protein is CASRGQGSTGELFF.

This clone was seen a handful of times. This chain links TRBV21-1 with TRBJ1-1; the table names TRBD1, a call not compared with the DNA. TRBV21-1 is designated a pseudogene. The CDR3 extends over 14 amino acids. CDR3 loop: CASSERQGTPEAFF. In DNA, the CDR3 is TGTGCCAGCAGCGAACGACAGGGAACCCCTGAAGCTTTCTTT.

The chain is built from TRBV2 and TRBJ2-7, with 9 nucleotides matching TRBD1. CDR3 length equals 15 residues. CDR1 and CDR2 (germline): SNHLY, FYNNEI. Unmatched junction bases numbered 8, after V lost 7 bases and J lost 1 base. The CDR3 region has the DNA TGTGCCAGCACGGGCTGGGACAGGGCGTCCTACGAGCAGTACTTC. Its protein product is CASTGWDRASYEQYF.

This rearrangement joins TRBV5-1 to TRBJ2-2; D call uncertain. The length of the CDR3 is 15 residues. From germline, CDR1 is SGHRS and CDR2 YFSETQ. Between the trimmed V and J ends, which lost 2 bases and 3 bases, there was a span of 11 bases. CDR3 in amino acids: CASSFVQGDTGELFF. Written as DNA, the CDR3 is TGCGCCAGCAGCTTTGTCCAAGGAGACACCGGGGAGCTGTTTTTT.

The J gene is TRBJ1-1, the V gene TRBV28; weak D call: TRBD1 (5 bases). Germline V gene data show CDR1 as MDHEN and CDR2 as SYDVKM. This CDR3 spans 12 amino acids. The ends were cut back, 6 bases at V and 9 bases at J, with 14 bases in the middle. In DNA, the CDR3 is TGTGCCAGCAGGGGGGGGAGGGGAAAAGCTTTCTTT. Translation gives CASRGGRGKAFF.

The chain couples TRBV15 to TRBJ2-5; 10 bases map to TRBD1. The CDR3 has 14 amino acids. V gave up 5 bases and J gave up 7 bases; unmatched junction bases: 7. Germline V CDR1 and CDR2: LNHNV, YYDKDF (reference sequence). The CDR3 bases are TGTGCCACCAGCGAGGGACAGGGGAGGGGGACCCAGTACTTC. It encodes CATSEGQGRGTQYF.

The gene calls are TRBV28 and TRBJ2-3, with 16 bases matching TRBD2. The germline V gene has CDR1 MDHEN and CDR2 SYDVKM. The CDR3 has 18 residues. Unmatched junction bases numbered 9, after V lost 5 bases and J lost 4 bases. CDR3 nucleotides: TGTGCCAGCAGTGAAATGGGGACTAGCGGGAGGGCCTCAGATACGCAGTATTTT. As protein: CASSEMGTSGRASDTQYF. The variable domain in full, completed from reference TRBV28 and TRBJ2-3, reads DVKVTQSSRYLVKRTGEKVFLECVQDMDHENMFWYRQDPGLGLRLIYFSYDVKMKEKGDIPEGYSVSREKKERFSLILESASTNQTSMYLCASSEMGTSGRASDTQYFGPGTRLTVL.

This chain joins TRBV27 and TRBJ1-4; no firm D call. This CDR3 contains 19 residues. V was trimmed by 5 bases and J by 0 bases, leaving 22 bases between them. Looked up from germline, CDR1 is MNHEY and CDR2 is SMNVEV (reference sequence). The CDR3, as DNA: TGTGCCAGCAGTAAGCGCCACGTCCCCTCATTTGCAACTAATGAAAAACTGTTTTTT. Its translation is CASSKRHVPSFATNEKLFF.

The chain recombines TRBV9 with TRBJ2-6, with 8 nucleotides matching TRBD2. The V and J ends lost 4 bases and 1 base, in that order; junction bases with no gene match: 10. CDR3 length equals 18 residues. Germline CDR1 and CDR2: SGDLS and YYNGEE. CDR3 in DNA: TGTGCCAGCAGCATGACTAGCGCTAGTCCTTCTGGGGCCAACGTCCTGACTTTC. Its translation is CASSMTSASPSGANVLTF.

The chain couples TRBV5-6 to TRBJ2-2, with 8 nucleotides matching TRBD2. This CDR3 has 17 residues. Trimming took 2 bases from V and 7 from J; bases not matched to a gene: 13. Germline V gene sequence: CDR1 SGHDT, CDR2 YYEEEE. The DNA of the CDR3 is TGTGCCAGCAGCTTTCGTCGGACGGGAGGGCTGGGCGGGGAGCTGTTTTTT. This translates into CASSFRRTGGLGGELFF.

The chain recombines TRBV7-6 with TRBJ2-7; maybe TRBD2 (5 bases). The CDR3 extends over 16 amino acids. V was shortened by 5 bases and J by 3 bases, with 20 bases between the two germline ends. The germline V gene has CDR1 SGHVS and CDR2 FNYEAQ. CDR3 in amino acids: CASSLNNRETNYEQYF. The CDR3 DNA reads as TGTGCCAGCAGCCTAAATAATAGGGAGACTAACTACGAGCAGTACTTC. Full variable domain (rest looked up from reference TRBV7-6 and TRBJ2-7): GAGVSQSPRYKVTKRGQDVALRCDPISGHVSLYWYRQALGQGPEFLTYFNYEAQQDKSGLPNDRFSAERPEGSISTLTIQRTEQRDSAMYRCASSLNNRETNYEQYFGPGTRLTVT.

This sequence joins TRBV6-5 and TRBJ2-7, with TRBD1 as a possible D gene (6 bases). Trimming pared 8 bases from V and 7 bases from J, leaving 12 bases between. The V gene's germline CDR1 is MNHEY and CDR2 SVGAGI. The CDR3 runs to 11 residues. The CDR3 is CASQGSGEQYF. CDR3 nucleotide sequence: TGTGCCAGCCAGGGGTCAGGAGAGCAGTACTTC.